This TCR beta chain was sequenced for a study of T cells in Graves' hyperthyroidism and ophthalmopathy. TCR beta CDR3 regions were amplified from RNA transcripts. The study used the HTBI primer set for a first-round RT-PCR of the TCR CDR3. TCRdb redid the calling of the multiplex PCR reads with MiXCR, one entry per CDR3 protein. The sample shows hundreds of thousands of distinct CDR3 sequences, 20% to 25% of them seen only once. The germline CDR1 and CDR2 sequences are LGHDT and YNNKEL (reference sequence). The CDR3 totals 16 residues. V lost 0 bases, J lost 2 bases, and 7 bases stayed unmatched. The sample holds many counts of this clonotype.

The gene calls are TRBV3-1 and TRBJ2-7; 7 bases line up with TRBD1. Sequenced: blood. The origin of this receptor is a man between 25 and 39 years old with Graves' ophthalmopathy. The CDR3 loop is CASSQDIRQGPYEQYF. CDR3 in DNA: TGTGCCAGCAGCCAAGATATTCGACAGGGCCCCTACGAGCAGTACTTC.